This entry concerns a single TCR beta chain. Its antigen remains unknown. The CDR3 extends over 15 amino acids. Germline CDR1 reads DFQATT; CDR2 reads SNEGSKA (reference sequence). This entry belongs to a study of T cells expressing NK-cell markers. Study conclusions and caveats: In four donors, dominant clonotypes made up about 28.3-65% of CD3+CD56-NKG2C+ cells. Each of several donors carried dominant NKG2C+ clonotypes accounting for roughly 1.0-7.5% of CD8+ T cells.

Each CDR3 protein gets one entry in TCRdb, which reprocessed the 5' RACE reads and gives no DNA. The repertoire table contains roughly 380,000 distinct CDR3 sequences. The sequence came from a man aged 18 to 69 in good health. Sample: blood T cells: a sorted CD56 or NKG2C T cell subset, CD4+ or CD8+ T cells, or bulk PBMC T cells (not recorded which). The chain links TRBV20-1 to TRBJ2-3; lacking DNA, the TRBD2 call made by TCRdb goes unchecked. The CDR3 protein is CSARLGLAGPDTQYF.